The rows below give T cell receptor beta chains drawn from one sample of a study of blood T cell repertoires in COVID-19. Clones were sequenced by immunoSEQ multiplex PCR, and TCRdb holds only the in-frame ones, with some missing. This sample has roughly 60,000 clones, with around 80% found just once. Input material: peripheral blood. The receptors were gathered from a man aged 25 to 45 with COVID-19, enrolled during active disease. Each CDR3 is given with its conserved first and last residue. A D gene is named only where the DNA matches it firmly. Where a row states a size, it is once, few, many or the class of an expanded clone; other rows omit it.

j_gene: TRBJ1-3
v_gene: TRBV6-2/TRBV6-3
d_gene: -
abundance: -
CDR3aa: CASSYSPEVRAIYF
CDR3nt: TGTGCCAGCAGTTACTCCCCGGAGGTCCGTGCCATATATTTT

j_gene: TRBJ2-4
v_gene: TRBV28
d_gene: -
abundance: few
CDR3aa: CASSFPPQGREAKNIQYF
CDR3nt: TGTGCCAGCAGTTTCCCGCCCCAGGGGAGGGAAGCCAAAAACATTCAGTACTTC

j_gene: TRBJ2-5
v_gene: TRBV13
d_gene: -
abundance: -
CDR3aa: CASSLGATGRSGTQYF
CDR3nt: TGTGCCAGCAGCTTAGGCGCCACAGGGAGATCCGGGACCCAGTACTTC

j_gene: TRBJ1-5
v_gene: TRBV6-5
d_gene: TRBD1
abundance: -
CDR3aa: CASSRTGAGQPQHF
CDR3nt: TGTGCCAGCAGTCGAACAGGGGCGGGTCAGCCCCAGCATTTT

j_gene: TRBJ1-1
v_gene: TRBV6-5
d_gene: -
abundance: -
CDR3aa: CASSYWGSLTEAFF
CDR3nt: TGTGCCAGCAGTTACTGGGGCAGTTTGACTGAAGCTTTCTTT

j_gene: TRBJ2-7
v_gene: TRBV7-9
d_gene: -
abundance: -
CDR3aa: CASTPSSYEQYF
CDR3nt: TGTGCCTCAACACCAAGCTCCTACGAGCAGTACTTC

j_gene: TRBJ2-5
v_gene: TRBV13
d_gene: -
abundance: -
CDR3aa: CASSTIHSGGGAETQYF
CDR3nt: TGTGCCAGCAGCACAATCCACTCTGGGGGGGGCGCAGAGACCCAGTACTTC

j_gene: TRBJ2-7
v_gene: TRBV7-2
d_gene: TRBD1
abundance: -
CDR3aa: CASSLEQGTLYF
CDR3nt: TGTGCCAGCAGCTTAGAACAGGGGACCCTCTACTTC

j_gene: TRBJ2-7
v_gene: TRBV12-3/TRBV12-4
d_gene: -
abundance: -
CDR3aa: CASSFQRIYEQYF
CDR3nt: TGTGCCAGCAGTTTCCAGCGGATCTACGAGCAGTACTTC

j_gene: TRBJ1-4
v_gene: TRBV7-8
d_gene: TRBD1
abundance: -
CDR3aa: CASSLVGPYGTGKEKLFF
CDR3nt: TGTGCCAGCAGCTTAGTTGGCCCCTACGGGACAGGGAAGGAAAAACTGTTTTTT

j_gene: TRBJ1-5
v_gene: TRBV5-1
d_gene: TRBD1
abundance: once
CDR3aa: CASSSGGVGQPQHF
CDR3nt: TGCGCCAGCAGTTCAGGGGGAGTGGGTCAGCCCCAGCATTTT

j_gene: TRBJ2-7
v_gene: TRBV6-2/TRBV6-3
d_gene: -
abundance: -
CDR3aa: CASSSSENPSEQYF
CDR3nt: TGTGCCAGCAGCTCTAGCGAGAACCCCTCCGAGCAGTACTTC

j_gene: TRBJ2-3
v_gene: TRBV27
d_gene: TRBD2
abundance: -
CDR3aa: CASRLAGGPTDTQYF
CDR3nt: TGTGCCAGCAGACTAGCGGGAGGGCCAACAGATACGCAGTATTTT

j_gene: TRBJ2-3
v_gene: TRBV7-9
d_gene: -
abundance: -
CDR3aa: CASSLQGSTDTQYF
CDR3nt: TGTGCCAGCAGCTTACAGGGGAGCACAGATACGCAGTATTTT

j_gene: TRBJ1-2
v_gene: TRBV18
d_gene: -
abundance: once
CDR3aa: CASSPGLSYGYTF
CDR3nt: TGTGCCAGCTCACCGGGGCTAAGCTATGGCTACACCTTC

j_gene: TRBJ1-1
v_gene: TRBV28
d_gene: -
abundance: -
CDR3aa: CASSLHAGSGTEAFF
CDR3nt: TGTGCCAGCAGTTTACATGCGGGCTCGGGCACTGAAGCTTTCTTT

j_gene: TRBJ1-5
v_gene: TRBV19
d_gene: -
abundance: -
CDR3aa: CASSILDSHYQPQHF
CDR3nt: TGTGCCAGTAGTATTTTGGACAGTCATTATCAGCCCCAGCATTTT

j_gene: TRBJ2-7
v_gene: TRBV28
d_gene: -
abundance: -
CDR3aa: CASSLSLEQYF
CDR3nt: TGTGCCAGCAGTTTATCCCTCGAGCAGTACTTC

j_gene: TRBJ1-2
v_gene: TRBV7-9
d_gene: -
abundance: -
CDR3aa: CASSFSGLQGGGYTF
CDR3nt: TGTGCCAGCAGCTTTTCTGGTCTACAAGGAGGGGGCTACACCTTC

j_gene: TRBJ1-2
v_gene: TRBV19
d_gene: TRBD1
abundance: -
CDR3aa: CASRDSINYGYTF
CDR3nt: TGTGCCAGTCGGGACAGCATTAACTATGGCTACACCTTC

j_gene: TRBJ2-7
v_gene: TRBV10-3
d_gene: TRBD2
abundance: -
CDR3aa: CAITSAGVIYEQYF
CDR3nt: TGTGCCATCACTTCAGCGGGAGTAATCTACGAGCAGTACTTC

j_gene: TRBJ1-1
v_gene: TRBV12-3/TRBV12-4
d_gene: TRBD1
abundance: -
CDR3aa: CASSPGTAEAFF
CDR3nt: TGTGCCAGCAGCCCAGGGACAGCTGAAGCTTTCTTT

j_gene: TRBJ2-7
v_gene: TRBV19
d_gene: -
abundance: -
CDR3aa: CASSPRDSSYEQYF
CDR3nt: TGTGCCAGTAGTCCCCGGGACTCCTCCTACGAGCAGTACTTC

j_gene: TRBJ1-4
v_gene: TRBV6-1
d_gene: -
abundance: -
CDR3aa: CASSILGRGEKLFF
CDR3nt: TGTGCCAGCAGTATCCTAGGACGGGGAGAAAAACTGTTTTTT

j_gene: TRBJ1-1
v_gene: TRBV3-1/TRBV3-2
d_gene: -
abundance: few
CDR3aa: CASSQEGREYAFF
CDR3nt: TGTGCCAGCAGCCAAGAAGGAAGGGAGTATGCTTTCTTT

j_gene: TRBJ2-5
v_gene: TRBV5-1
d_gene: -
abundance: -
CDR3aa: CASSLGAQETQYF
CDR3nt: TGCGCCAGCAGCTTGGGGGCCCAAGAGACCCAGTACTTC

j_gene: TRBJ2-7
v_gene: TRBV19
d_gene: -
abundance: -
CDR3aa: CASSKEQGYEQYF
CDR3nt: TGTGCCAGTAGTAAAGAACAGGGCTACGAGCAGTACTTC

j_gene: TRBJ1-3
v_gene: TRBV9
d_gene: -
abundance: -
CDR3aa: CASSLRGGASSGNTIYF
CDR3nt: TGTGCCAGCAGCCTCCGCGGAGGGGCCAGCTCTGGAAACACCATATATTTT

j_gene: TRBJ2-1
v_gene: TRBV4-2
d_gene: TRBD1
abundance: -
CDR3aa: CASSSVEFDRVITEQFF
CDR3nt: TGTGCCAGCAGCTCCGTCGAATTTGACAGGGTGATCACTGAGCAGTTCTTC

j_gene: TRBJ2-7
v_gene: TRBV5-1
d_gene: -
abundance: -
CDR3aa: CASNSAGDLYEQYF
CDR3nt: TGCGCCAGCAATTCGGCGGGTGATCTCTACGAGCAGTACTTC

j_gene: TRBJ1-5
v_gene: TRBV6-5
d_gene: -
abundance: -
CDR3aa: CASTPGEYSNQPQHF
CDR3nt: TGTGCCAGCACCCCAGGGGAATATAGCAATCAGCCCCAGCATTTT

j_gene: TRBJ2-1
v_gene: TRBV11-2
d_gene: TRBD2
abundance: -
CDR3aa: CASSLGSGRETWNEQFF
CDR3nt: TGTGCCAGCAGCTTAGGATCAGGGAGGGAAACATGGAATGAGCAGTTCTTC

j_gene: TRBJ2-2
v_gene: TRBV3-1/TRBV3-2
d_gene: TRBD2
abundance: -
CDR3aa: CASSPGLAGAIGELFF
CDR3nt: TGTGCCAGCAGCCCAGGACTAGCGGGAGCAATCGGGGAGCTGTTTTTT

j_gene: TRBJ2-1
v_gene: TRBV14
d_gene: -
abundance: -
CDR3aa: CASSQAGAGWNEQFF
CDR3nt: TGTGCCAGCAGCCAGGCGGGGGCGGGATGGAATGAGCAGTTCTTC

j_gene: TRBJ1-1
v_gene: TRBV2
d_gene: -
abundance: -
CDR3aa: CASKFTWNTEAFF
CDR3nt: TGTGCCAGCAAGTTTACATGGAACACTGAAGCTTTCTTT

j_gene: TRBJ2-2
v_gene: TRBV7-3
d_gene: TRBD2
abundance: -
CDR3aa: CASSFVPPGLAGTGELFF
CDR3nt: TGTGCCAGCAGCTTTGTCCCCCCGGGACTAGCGGGAACCGGGGAGCTGTTTTTT

j_gene: TRBJ1-2
v_gene: TRBV19
d_gene: -
abundance: -
CDR3aa: CASSTDSFSSNYGYTF
CDR3nt: TGTGCCAGTAGTACCGACAGTTTCTCTTCTAACTATGGCTACACCTTC